This T cell receptor (beta chain) derives from a study of human T cells and chemical hapten exposure. Unfractionated whole blood served as the source for total RNA extraction. This clonotype was counted ten times or more. The V segment lost 0 bases and the J segment 4 bases; nucleotides outside the gene matches: 5. Looked up from germline, CDR1 is SGHRS and CDR2 is YFSETQ. The CDR3 runs 15 residues. Library construction involved attaching unique molecular identifiers to individual cDNA molecules, which allowed quantitative, reproducible TCR counting. Original processing methods: Per sample, the median was around 100,000 TCRs, with values from around 24,000 to 710,000. TCRdb called the reads again in MiXCR, with one record for every CDR3 protein. TCRdb's processing, not the authors', yielded these V and J calls. This sample has about 120,000 distinct CDR3 sequences, with 8.5% to 9% found just once.

The specimen sequenced was whole blood. The V gene is TRBV5-1, the J gene TRBJ1-1; TRBD1 matches at 8 bases. The sequence was obtained from a human donor in good health. Some clones in this sample may be carry-over from other donors' samples. The CDR3 DNA is TGCGCCAGCAGCTTGGAAGGACAGGGTTCCACTGAAGCTTTCTTT. This codes for CASSLEGQGSTEAFF.